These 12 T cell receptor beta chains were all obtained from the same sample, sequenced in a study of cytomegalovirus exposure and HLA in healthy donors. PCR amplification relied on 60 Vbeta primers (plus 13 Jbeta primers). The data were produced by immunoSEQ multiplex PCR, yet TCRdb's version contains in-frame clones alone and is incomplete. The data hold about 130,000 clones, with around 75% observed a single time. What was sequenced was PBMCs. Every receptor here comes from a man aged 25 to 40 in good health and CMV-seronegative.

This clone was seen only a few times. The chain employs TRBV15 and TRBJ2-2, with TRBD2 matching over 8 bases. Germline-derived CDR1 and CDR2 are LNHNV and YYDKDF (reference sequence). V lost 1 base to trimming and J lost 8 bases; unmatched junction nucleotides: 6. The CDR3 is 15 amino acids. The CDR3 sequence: CATSRGTSGQGELFF. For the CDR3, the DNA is TGTGCCACCAGCAGAGGTACTAGCGGACAGGGGGAGCTGTTTTTT.

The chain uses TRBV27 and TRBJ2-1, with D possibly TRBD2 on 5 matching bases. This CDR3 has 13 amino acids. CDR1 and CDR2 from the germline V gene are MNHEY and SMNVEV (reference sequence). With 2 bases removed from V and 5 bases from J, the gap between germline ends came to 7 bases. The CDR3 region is CASSLGGHNEQFF. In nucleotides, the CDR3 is TGTGCCAGCAGTTTAGGCGGGCACAATGAGCAGTTCTTC.

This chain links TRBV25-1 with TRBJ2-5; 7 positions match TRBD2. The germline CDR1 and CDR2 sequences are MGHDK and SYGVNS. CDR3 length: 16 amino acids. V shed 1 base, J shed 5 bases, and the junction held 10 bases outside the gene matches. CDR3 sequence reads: CASSEWRRGVGETQYF. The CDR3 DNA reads TGTGCCAGCAGTGAATGGCGCCGGGGGGTGGGGGAGACCCAGTACTTC.

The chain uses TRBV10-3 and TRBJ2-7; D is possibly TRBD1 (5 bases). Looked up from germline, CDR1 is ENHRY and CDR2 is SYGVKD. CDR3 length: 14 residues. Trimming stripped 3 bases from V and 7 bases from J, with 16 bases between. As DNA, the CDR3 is TGTGCCATCAGTGAAGGCGAGGCCCCAGGGGAGCAGTACTTC. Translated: CAISEGEAPGEQYF.

CDR3 bases: TGTGCCTGGGGGGGGGACGCCTTTGGACTGTTTTTT. Translated, it gives CAWGGDAFGLFF. This sequence joins TRBV30 and TRBJ1-4, with a possible D match to TRBD1 (5 bases). The V gene lost 5 bases and the J gene lost 13 bases, with 17 bases spanning the gap. Germline CDR1 reads GTSNPN; CDR2 reads SVGIG (reference sequence). This CDR3 is built from 12 residues.

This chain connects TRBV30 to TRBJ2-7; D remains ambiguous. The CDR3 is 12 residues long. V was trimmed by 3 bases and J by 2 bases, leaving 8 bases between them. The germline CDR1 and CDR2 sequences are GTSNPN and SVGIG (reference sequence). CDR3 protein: CAWSPPTYEQYF. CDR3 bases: TGTGCCTGGAGCCCCCCAACCTACGAGCAGTACTTC.

The CDR3 loop reads CASRNFDLGEPLQETQYF. In DNA form, the CDR3 reads TGTGCCAGCAGGAATTTTGATCTGGGCGAACCATTACAAGAGACCCAGTACTTC. The chain uses TRBV2 and TRBJ2-5; unclear D gene. The V end was cut by 6 bases, the J end by 2 bases, with 25 bases between. This CDR3 spans 18 amino acids. From germline, CDR1 is SNHLY and CDR2 FYNNEI.

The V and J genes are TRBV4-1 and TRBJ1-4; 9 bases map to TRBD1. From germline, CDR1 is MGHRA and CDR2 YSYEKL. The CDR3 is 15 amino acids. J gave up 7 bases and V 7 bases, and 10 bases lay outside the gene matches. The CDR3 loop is CASNSPGQGSEKLFF. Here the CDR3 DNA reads TGCGCCAGCAATAGTCCGGGACAGGGAAGTGAAAAACTGTTTTTT.

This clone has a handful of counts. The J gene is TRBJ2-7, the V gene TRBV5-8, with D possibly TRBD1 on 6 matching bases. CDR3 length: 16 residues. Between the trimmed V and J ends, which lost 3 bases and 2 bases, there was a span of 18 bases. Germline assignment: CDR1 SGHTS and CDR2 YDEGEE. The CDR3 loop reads CASSSLGQGITYEQYF. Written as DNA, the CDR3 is TGTGCCAGCAGCTCACTCGGGCAGGGGATTACCTACGAGCAGTACTTC.

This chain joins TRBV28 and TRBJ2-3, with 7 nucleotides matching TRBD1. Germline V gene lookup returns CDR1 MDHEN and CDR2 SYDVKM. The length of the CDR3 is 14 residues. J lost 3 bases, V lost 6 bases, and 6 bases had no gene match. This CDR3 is CASSHDRATDTQYF. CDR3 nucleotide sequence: TGTGCCAGCAGCCACGACAGGGCGACAGATACGCAGTATTTT.

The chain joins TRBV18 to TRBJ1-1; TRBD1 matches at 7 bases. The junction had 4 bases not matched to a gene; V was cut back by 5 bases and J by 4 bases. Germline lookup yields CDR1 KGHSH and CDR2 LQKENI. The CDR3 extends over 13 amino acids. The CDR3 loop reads CASSMGTVTEAFF. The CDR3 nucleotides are TGTGCCAGCTCAATGGGGACAGTCACTGAAGCTTTCTTT.

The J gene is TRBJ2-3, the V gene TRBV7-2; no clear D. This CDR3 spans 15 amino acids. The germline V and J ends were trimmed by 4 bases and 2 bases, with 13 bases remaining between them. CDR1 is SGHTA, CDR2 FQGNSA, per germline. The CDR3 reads CASSSPRGLTDTQYF. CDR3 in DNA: TGTGCCAGCAGCTCACCACGTGGGCTCACAGATACGCAGTATTTT.